A selection of T cell receptor beta chains follows, all from one sample in a study of blood T cell repertoires in COVID-19. Profiling relied on immunoSEQ multiplex PCR, and the TCRdb table lists in-frame clones only, not all of them. The sample shows 150,000 to 200,000 clones, more than 75% of them seen only once. Sample: PBMCs or T cells enriched from blood (not recorded which). The receptors were gathered from a woman between 45 and 60 years old who had recovered from COVID-19. The CDR3 runs from the conserved cysteine through the conserved F or W. Fields, in order: D gene, V gene, J gene, clone size, CDR3 protein, CDR3 DNA. A D gene is named only where the DNA matches it firmly. Size is stated for part of the rows, as once, few or many counts, or as a class when the clone is expanded.

d_gene: TRBD1; v_gene: TRBV29-1; j_gene: TRBJ2-7; abundance: .; CDR3aa: CSVRSGTGSYEQYF; CDR3nt: TGCAGCGTGCGATCCGGGACAGGGTCCTACGAGCAGTACTTC
d_gene: .; v_gene: TRBV6-5; j_gene: TRBJ1-1; abundance: .; CDR3aa: CASLFLTEAFF; CDR3nt: TGTGCCAGCCTATTCCTCACTGAAGCTTTCTTT
d_gene: TRBD2; v_gene: TRBV6-2/TRBV6-3; j_gene: TRBJ2-5; abundance: .; CDR3aa: CASSYRLAGEETQYF; CDR3nt: TGTGCCAGCAGTTATCGGCTAGCGGGAGAAGAGACCCAGTACTTC
d_gene: .; v_gene: TRBV9; j_gene: TRBJ1-5; abundance: .; CDR3aa: CASSASGSNQPQHF; CDR3nt: TGTGCCAGCAGCGCATCAGGGAGCAATCAGCCCCAGCATTTT
d_gene: TRBD1; v_gene: TRBV25-1; j_gene: TRBJ1-2; abundance: .; CDR3aa: CASSDLAGGRGHAYTF; CDR3nt: TGTGCCAGCAGTGATCTGGCAGGGGGCAGGGGCCATGCCTACACCTTC
d_gene: .; v_gene: TRBV30; j_gene: TRBJ2-7; abundance: once; CDR3aa: CAWSVGQAYEQYF; CDR3nt: TGTGCCTGGAGTGTAGGACAAGCCTACGAGCAGTACTTC
d_gene: .; v_gene: TRBV7-3; j_gene: TRBJ2-2; abundance: .; CDR3aa: CASTLGVNTGELFF; CDR3nt: TGTGCCAGCACCTTGGGCGTAAACACCGGGGAGCTGTTTTTT
d_gene: .; v_gene: TRBV4-2; j_gene: TRBJ1-3; abundance: few; CDR3aa: CASSQDEVRNTIYF; CDR3nt: TGTGCCAGCAGCCAAGATGAGGTTCGAAACACCATATATTTT
d_gene: .; v_gene: TRBV12-3/TRBV12-4; j_gene: TRBJ1-4; abundance: .; CDR3aa: CASSFSPNEKLFF; CDR3nt: TGTGCCAGCAGTTTTAGCCCGAATGAAAAACTGTTTTTT
d_gene: .; v_gene: TRBV21-1; j_gene: TRBJ1-2; abundance: once; CDR3aa: CASRWGREGGYTF; CDR3nt: TGTGCCAGCAGATGGGGGCGCGAAGGGGGCTACACCTTC
d_gene: .; v_gene: TRBV30; j_gene: TRBJ2-7; abundance: .; CDR3aa: CAWSGGLREQYF; CDR3nt: TGTGCCTGGAGTGGAGGGTTGAGGGAGCAGTACTTC
d_gene: TRBD1; v_gene: TRBV30; j_gene: TRBJ1-6; abundance: .; CDR3aa: CAWTQGQGNSPLHF; CDR3nt: TGTGCCTGGACCCAGGGACAGGGGAATTCACCCCTCCACTTT
d_gene: .; v_gene: TRBV3-1/TRBV3-2; j_gene: TRBJ2-7; abundance: .; CDR3aa: CASSQFSYEQYF; CDR3nt: TGTGCCAGCAGCCAGTTCTCTTACGAGCAGTACTTC
d_gene: TRBD1; v_gene: TRBV19; j_gene: TRBJ2-4; abundance: .; CDR3aa: CASLGQGANIQYF; CDR3nt: TGTGCCAGTTTGGGACAGGGGGCAAACATTCAGTACTTC
d_gene: TRBD2; v_gene: TRBV27; j_gene: TRBJ2-3; abundance: .; CDR3aa: CASSAASGGASTDTQYF; CDR3nt: TGTGCCAGCAGTGCCGCTAGCGGGGGGGCTTCTACAGATACGCAGTATTTT
d_gene: .; v_gene: TRBV4-2; j_gene: TRBJ2-2; abundance: .; CDR3aa: CASSQERVGDGELFF; CDR3nt: TGTGCCAGCAGCCAAGAGCGGGTCGGGGACGGGGAGCTGTTTTTT
d_gene: .; v_gene: TRBV5-5; j_gene: TRBJ2-5; abundance: .; CDR3aa: CASSSLPKETQYF; CDR3nt: TGTGCCAGCAGCTCCCTCCCTAAGGAGACCCAGTACTTC
d_gene: .; v_gene: TRBV2; j_gene: TRBJ2-7; abundance: .; CDR3aa: CASSGEWTDPYEQYF; CDR3nt: TGTGCCAGCAGTGGCGAATGGACAGACCCCTACGAGCAGTACTTC
d_gene: TRBD1; v_gene: TRBV29-1; j_gene: TRBJ2-2; abundance: .; CDR3aa: CSVVRDSYTGELFF; CDR3nt: TGCAGCGTTGTCCGGGACAGTTACACCGGGGAGCTGTTTTTT
d_gene: .; v_gene: TRBV18; j_gene: TRBJ1-1; abundance: .; CDR3aa: CASSPTGIRNTEAFF; CDR3nt: TGTGCCAGCTCACCCACGGGGATCCGGAACACTGAAGCTTTCTTT
d_gene: TRBD2; v_gene: TRBV12-5; j_gene: TRBJ2-1; abundance: .; CDR3aa: CASGLAWGGEQFF; CDR3nt: TGTGCTAGTGGTTTGGCCTGGGGGGGTGAGCAGTTCTTC
d_gene: .; v_gene: TRBV7-9; j_gene: TRBJ2-3; abundance: .; CDR3aa: CASSLRIAQRGDTQYF; CDR3nt: TGTGCCAGCAGCTTACGAATTGCCCAAAGGGGCGATACGCAGTATTTT
d_gene: .; v_gene: TRBV4-3; j_gene: TRBJ1-5; abundance: .; CDR3aa: CASSHLGGAQHF; CDR3nt: TGCGCCAGCAGCCACCTCGGGGGGGCCCAGCATTTT
d_gene: .; v_gene: TRBV2; j_gene: TRBJ1-6; abundance: .; CDR3aa: CASSNRVNSPLHF; CDR3nt: TGTGCCAGCAGTAACAGGGTTAATTCACCCCTCCACTTT
d_gene: TRBD1; v_gene: TRBV18; j_gene: TRBJ1-6; abundance: .; CDR3aa: CASSVDRGDSPLHF; CDR3nt: TGTGCCAGCTCCGTCGACAGGGGTGATTCACCCCTCCACTTT
d_gene: TRBD1; v_gene: TRBV11-3; j_gene: TRBJ2-5; abundance: once; CDR3aa: CASSLGDRGQETQYF; CDR3nt: TGTGCCAGCAGCTTAGGGGACAGGGGGCAAGAGACCCAGTACTTC
d_gene: TRBD1; v_gene: TRBV19; j_gene: TRBJ1-2; abundance: .; CDR3aa: CASSTGTGGNYGYTF; CDR3nt: TGTGCCAGTAGTACCGGGACAGGGGGTAACTATGGCTACACCTTC